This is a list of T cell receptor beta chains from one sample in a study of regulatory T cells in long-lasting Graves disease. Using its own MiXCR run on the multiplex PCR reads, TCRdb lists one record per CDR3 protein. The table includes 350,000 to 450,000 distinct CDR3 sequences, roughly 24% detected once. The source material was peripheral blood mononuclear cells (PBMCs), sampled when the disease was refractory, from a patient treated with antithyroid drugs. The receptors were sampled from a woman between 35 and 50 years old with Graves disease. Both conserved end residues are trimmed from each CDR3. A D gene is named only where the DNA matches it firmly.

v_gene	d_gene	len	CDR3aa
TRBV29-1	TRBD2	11	SVGLARGNEQF
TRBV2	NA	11	ASTGDMNTEAF
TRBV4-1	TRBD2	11	ASSQREISEQY
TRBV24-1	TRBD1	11	ATSELSTGVQY
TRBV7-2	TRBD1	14	ASSWRTGSRYTEAF
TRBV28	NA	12	ASSLGRVDTEAF
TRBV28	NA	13	ASSPRATGYNEQF
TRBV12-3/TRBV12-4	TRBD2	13	ASSFGLAGFGELF
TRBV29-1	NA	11	SVILTGSQPQH
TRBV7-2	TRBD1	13	ASSLGTGSIETQY
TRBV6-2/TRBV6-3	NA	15	ASSTRPREPTSGELF
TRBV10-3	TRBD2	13	AISSPGLGTDTQY
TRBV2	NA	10	ASSEGTDTQY
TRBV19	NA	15	ASKIGYRSLNTGELF
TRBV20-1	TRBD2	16	SARAHSGLAGTSYEQY
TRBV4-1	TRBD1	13	ASSQWDRVGTEAF